The 5 T cell receptor beta chains given below trace back to one sample, sequenced in a study of CD8 T cells in Susac syndrome. An amount of RNA that ranged from about 0.45 to 1 ug was reverse transcribed with random hexamers. TCRdb processed the immunoSEQ multiplex PCR reads anew with MiXCR; each CDR3 protein has one entry. The sample includes under 250,000 distinct CDR3 sequences, around 93% of them seen just once. The material sequenced was CD4+ T cells from PBMCs. These receptors all come from a human donor with multiple sclerosis.

The CDR3 DNA follows: TGTGCCTGGACACCTAGCTCCTACAATGAGCAGTTCTTC. Encoded protein: CAWTPSSYNEQFF. The chain combines TRBV30 with TRBJ2-1; D unresolved. Between the trimmed V and J ends, which lost 4 bases and 0 bases, there was a span of 7 bases. The CDR3 is 13 amino acids. The germline CDR1 and CDR2 sequences are GTSNPN and SVGIG (reference sequence).

The genes are TRBV5-1 and TRBJ2-7; D call uncertain. This CDR3 comprises 13 residues. Germline V gives CDR1 SGHRS, CDR2 YFSETQ. Deletions cut 4 bases from V and 7 bases from J, with 15 bases between. The CDR3 DNA is TGCGCCAGCAGCCCGGCCGGGCTAAGAGAGCAGTACTTC. Residues: CASSPAGLREQYF. The full variable domain, in which reference TRBV5-1 and TRBJ2-7 provide the parts outside the CDR3, is KAGVTQTPRYLIKTRGQQVTLSCSPISGHRSVSWYQQTPGQGLQFLFEYFSETQRNKGNFPGRFSGRQFSNSRSEMNVSTLELGDSALYLCASSPAGLREQYFGPGTRLTVT.

The CDR3 nucleotides are TGTGCCAGCAGCGTAGAGCCGTGGGATGGTCCGTTTTTT. Translated, it gives CASSVEPWDGPFF. The V gene is TRBV9, the J gene TRBJ2-2; D remains ambiguous. The CDR3 is 13 residues long. Germline lookup yields CDR1 SGDLS and CDR2 YYNGEE. V was pared by 0 bases and J by 16 bases, with 16 bases between. Drawing the rest from reference TRBV9 and TRBJ2-2, the complete variable domain is DSGVTQTPKHLITATGQRVTLRCSPRSGDLSVYWYQQSLDQGLQFLIQYYNGEERAKGNILERFSAQQFPDLHSELNLSSLELGDSALYFCASSVEPWDGPFFGEGSRLTVL.

About this clonotype itself: Given the absence of the conserved phenylalanine or tryptophan at the CDR3 end, a read error is likely. The CDR3 DNA is TGTGCCAGCAGCGTAGAAGGATCTGGAAACACCATATATTCT. Protein product: CASSVEGSGNTIYS. The chain recombines TRBV9 with TRBJ1-3; D gene ambiguous. This CDR3 contains 14 residues. Germline CDR1 is SGDLS and CDR2 is YYNGEE. Trimming pared 0 bases from V and 1 base from J, leaving 5 bases between.

A single count supports this clonotype. A read error may produce the germline difference seen at one junction end. The rearrangement joins TRBV24-1 to TRBJ2-2; D might be TRBD2 (5 bases). Germline V gives CDR1 KGHDR, CDR2 SFDVKD. This CDR3 has 13 amino acids. For the CDR3, the DNA is TGTGCCACCAGTAGGTTCGGTACCGGGGAACTGTTTTTT. Amino acid sequence: CATSRFGTGELFF.